A single sample gave rise to the 4 T cell receptor beta chains below, sequenced in a study of T cell repertoires in cytomegalovirus infection. The antigens for these receptors are not known. TCRdb used MiXCR to reprocess the reads, holding one entry per CDR3 protein. The sample shows around 900,000 distinct CDR3 sequences, around 32% of them seen only once. The sample here was cultured CD8+ T cells from PBMCs, taken from culture after CMV antigen stimulation. The receptors derive from a human donor in good health (CMV status not recorded). Some clones in this sample may be carry-over from other donors' samples.

This clonotype was detected only a few times. For the CDR3, the DNA is TGCGCCAGCAGCCAAGGAGGGACGGAGCAGTTCTTC. This gives the protein CASSQGGTEQFF. The chain joins TRBV4-1 to TRBJ2-1; perhaps D is TRBD1 or TRBD2 (5 bases each). This CDR3 region has 12 residues. With 1 base removed from V and 10 bases from J, the gap between germline ends came to 8 bases. Per the germline V gene, CDR1 is MGHRA and CDR2 is YSYEKL.

V is TRBV6-8 and J is TRBJ1-1; possible D gene TRBD1, 6 bases. V lost 2 bases and J lost 0, with 10 bases in between. Germline lookup yields CDR1 MNHGY and CDR2 SAAAGT. The CDR3 loop spans 15 amino acids. The CDR3 nucleotides are TGTGCCAGCAGTTACGGGGGCAGTATGAACACTGAAGCTTTCTTT. Translating it yields CASSYGGSMNTEAFF.

In this sample, this clonotype turned up a few times. The chain recombines TRBV12-3 or TRBV12-4 with TRBJ2-7; 9 positions agree with TRBD1. The J segment lost 2 bases and the V segment lost 1 base, leaving 3 bases of the junction unmatched. This CDR3 has 15 amino acids. The CDR3 nucleotides are TGTGCCAGCAGTTTAGGGACAGGGGACGCCTACGAGCAGTACTTC. This encodes CASSLGTGDAYEQYF.

CDR3 sequence reads: CVTGSWRETQYF. The CDR3 region has the DNA TGTGTGACAGGGTCCTGGAGAGAGACCCAGTACTTC. This chain connects TRBV27 to TRBJ2-5, with TRBD1 matching over 7 bases. Per the germline V gene, CDR1 is MNHEY and CDR2 is SMNVEV (reference sequence). This CDR3 has 12 amino acids.